The present entry profiles one T cell receptor (beta chain) with its context. Antigen specificity is unknown. The sample comes from a study of monozygotic twins with inflammatory bowel disease. General study points: Patients received differing immunosuppressive treatments, which may have added variability to their repertoires. It was not supported that a single strong signal or clonotype was associated with IBD.

Germline V gives CDR1 SGHKS, CDR2 YYEKEE (reference sequence). The CDR3 runs 15 residues. TCRalpha and TCRbeta cDNA was put through two nested PCRs of 16 and 9 cycles. Reprocessing the 5' RACE reads, TCRdb reports a single entry for every CDR3 protein and omits DNA. The table for this sample gives about 93,000 distinct CDR3 sequences. Material for sequencing was blood. This receptor was obtained from a human donor with ulcerative colitis or Crohn's disease, or a healthy co-twin of an affected twin (not recorded which). The chain carries TRBV5-5 and TRBJ1-5. The CDR3 protein is CASRPSAAGNQPQHF.